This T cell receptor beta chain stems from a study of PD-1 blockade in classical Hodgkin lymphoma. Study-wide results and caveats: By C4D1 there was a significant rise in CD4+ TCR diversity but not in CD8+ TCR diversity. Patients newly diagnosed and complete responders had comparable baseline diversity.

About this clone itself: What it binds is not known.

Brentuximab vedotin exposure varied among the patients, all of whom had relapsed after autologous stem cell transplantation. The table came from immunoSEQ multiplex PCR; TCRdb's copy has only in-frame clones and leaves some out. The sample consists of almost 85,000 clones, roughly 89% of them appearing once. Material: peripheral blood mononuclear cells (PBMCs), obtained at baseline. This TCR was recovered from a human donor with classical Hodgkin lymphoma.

CDR3 sequence: CASTGQRNEKLFF. Written as DNA, the CDR3 is TGTGCCAGCACGGGACAACGTAATGAAAAACTGTTTTTT. V and J are TRBV11-2 and TRBJ1-4, with D possibly matching TRBD1 (6 bases). This CDR3 is 13 amino acids long. The germline CDR1 and CDR2 sequences are SGHAT and FQNNGV. The ends were cut back, 7 bases at V and 4 bases at J, with 10 bases in the middle.